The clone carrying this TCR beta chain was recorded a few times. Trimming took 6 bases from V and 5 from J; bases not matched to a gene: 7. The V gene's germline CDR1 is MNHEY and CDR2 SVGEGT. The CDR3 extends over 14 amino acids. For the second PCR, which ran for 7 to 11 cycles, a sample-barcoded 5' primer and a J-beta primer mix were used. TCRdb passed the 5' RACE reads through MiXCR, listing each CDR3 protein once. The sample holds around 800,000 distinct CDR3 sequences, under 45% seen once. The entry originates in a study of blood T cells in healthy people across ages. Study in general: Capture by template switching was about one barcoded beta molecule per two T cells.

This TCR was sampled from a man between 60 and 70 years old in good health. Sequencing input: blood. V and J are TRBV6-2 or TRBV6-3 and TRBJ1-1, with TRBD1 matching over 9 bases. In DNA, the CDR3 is TGTGCCAGCAGCCGTCGACAGGGGGGGACTGAAGCTTTCTTT. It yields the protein CASSRRQGGTEAFF.